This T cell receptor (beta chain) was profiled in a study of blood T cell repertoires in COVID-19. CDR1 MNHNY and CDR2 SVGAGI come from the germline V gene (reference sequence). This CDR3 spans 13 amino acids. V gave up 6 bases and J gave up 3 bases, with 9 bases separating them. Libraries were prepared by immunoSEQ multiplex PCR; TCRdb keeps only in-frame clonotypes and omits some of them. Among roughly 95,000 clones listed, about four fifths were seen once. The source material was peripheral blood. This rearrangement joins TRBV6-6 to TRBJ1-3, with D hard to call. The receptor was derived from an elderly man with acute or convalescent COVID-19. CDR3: CASRTRDGNTIYF. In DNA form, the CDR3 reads TGTGCCAGCAGAACTAGAGATGGAAACACCATATATTTT.